These 3 T cell receptor beta chains were sequenced from one sample in a study of control samples from healthy donors and cancer patients (TCRdb year 2020). The library was produced with the immunoSEQ multiplex PCR assay. The table was pulled from immuneACCESS by TCRdb, which kept in-frame rearrangements only. Such tables lose some clones; where checked, under half of the loss comes from unresolved V genes, and the rest has no known cause. The sample table lists over 55,000 clones, approximately 90% of them with a count of one. The ten top clones hold about 0.91% of the sample. The sample comprised PBMCs. The receptors were sampled from a man under 40 with colorectal cancer.

The rearrangement uses TRBV3-1 (or the pseudogene TRBV3-2) and TRBJ1-2; D perhaps matches TRBD1 (6 bases). Per the germline V gene, CDR1 is LGHDT and CDR2 is YNNKEL (reference sequence). The CDR3 contains 15 residues. V dropped 3 bases and J dropped 2 bases, with 13 bases sitting between them. CDR3 bases: TGTGCCAGCAGCCATACCGACAGGATCAACTATGGCTACACCTTC. Translating it yields CASSHTDRINYGYTF.

The rearrangement links TRBV12-5 to TRBJ1-2; D not certain. Germline lookup yields CDR1 LGHNT and CDR2 FRNRAP. The CDR3 spans 15 residues. The V and J ends lost 7 bases and 4 bases respectively, with 19 bases between them. CDR3 sequence reads: CASAPTRGYPYGYTF. CDR3 in DNA: TGTGCTAGTGCCCCAACGAGAGGCTACCCCTATGGCTACACCTTC.

CDR3 residues: CASSGGGNQPQHF. The CDR3, as DNA: TGTGCCAGCAGCGGGGGGGGCAATCAGCCCCAGCATTTT. The V and J genes are TRBV7-9 and TRBJ1-5; possibly TRBD1 for D (5 bases). V lost 5 bases and J lost 2, with 7 bases in between. This CDR3 is built from 13 residues. Germline CDR1 and CDR2: SEHNR and FQNEAQ (reference sequence).